This T cell receptor beta chain was sequenced for a study of immune evolution from preneoplasia to lung adenocarcinoma. Study overall: HLA loss of heterozygosity: 7% AIS, less than 18% MIA, around 33% ADC, none AAH. General study points: Later-stage lesions seemingly showed higher T cell density and diversity than normal lung. Compared with EGFR-mutant or double wild-type lesions, KRAS-mutant nodules were more clonal.

This CDR3 comprises 11 residues. V was trimmed by 4 bases and J by 9 bases, leaving 7 bases between them. Germline CDR1 reads MNHEY; CDR2 reads SMNVEV (reference sequence). Only in-frame clones appear in the TCRdb table, and some are missing; sequencing was by immunoSEQ multiplex PCR. The sample yields several thousand clones, approximately 88% seen once. Comment on this clone: Its antigen is unknown.

Premalignant or tumor cells were enriched by macro-dissection after pathologic assessment. The TCR comes from a donor older than 65 with lung adenocarcinoma. The J gene is TRBJ2-1, the V gene TRBV27, with D hard to call. Sample: FFPE lung adenocarcinoma in situ tissue. The CDR3: CASSSLGEQFF. CDR3 bases: TGTGCCAGCAGTTCCTTAGGTGAGCAGTTCTTC.